This TCR beta chain was captured by sequencing in a study of T cells in localized non-small cell lung cancer. Study-level results: Those with higher blood T cell density had longer overall survival.

CDR1 MNHEY and CDR2 SVGAGI come from the germline V gene. J lost 5 bases, V lost 5 bases, and 6 bases had no gene match. The CDR3 totals 15 residues. To note about this clone: The antigen is undetermined.

TCRdb's table, derived via immunoSEQ multiplex PCR, lists solely in-frame clones and lacks some. Of roughly 16,000 clones in the sample, around four fifths were seen once. V is TRBV6-5 and J is TRBJ2-2, with TRBD1 identical over 9 bases. This sample comprised peripheral blood, obtained before any cancer treatment. The source of this sequence is a male donor older than 55 with stage III lung adenocarcinoma. The CDR3 region has the DNA TGTGCCAGCAGTAGCCGGGACAGGGTGACCGGGGAGCTGTTTTTT. Translating it yields CASSSRDRVTGELFF.